This entry describes one T cell receptor (beta chain). Per the original methods: By means of reference gene primer amplification, nucleated cell counts were estimated. The assay was immunoSEQ multiplex PCR, and TCRdb's table has in-frame clones only and misses some. The V and J calls and clone size were taken over from that table, and D and trimming were inferred from the DNA. The sample shows some 83,000 clones, over 75% of them seen only once. The entry originates in a study of blood T cell repertoires in COVID-19. Looking at the study overall: Samples representing acute and convalescent COVID-19 were sourced from the United States, Italy and Spain. PBMCs, B-cell-depleted T cells, or T cells provided the cDNA or gDNA that made up the material.

This TCR was sampled from a man aged 45-60 years with acute or convalescent COVID-19. The sequencing sample was made of peripheral blood.

CDR3 in amino acids: CASSEGRGNGYTF. In DNA form, the CDR3 reads TGTGCCAGCAGTGAGGGCAGGGGGAATGGCTACACCTTC. The chain carries TRBV25-1 and TRBJ1-2; TRBD1 matches at 7 bases. Losses at the gene ends were 3 bases for V and 6 bases for J; bases not matched to a gene: 4. CDR1 is MGHDK, CDR2 SYGVNS, per germline. The length of the CDR3 is 13 residues.